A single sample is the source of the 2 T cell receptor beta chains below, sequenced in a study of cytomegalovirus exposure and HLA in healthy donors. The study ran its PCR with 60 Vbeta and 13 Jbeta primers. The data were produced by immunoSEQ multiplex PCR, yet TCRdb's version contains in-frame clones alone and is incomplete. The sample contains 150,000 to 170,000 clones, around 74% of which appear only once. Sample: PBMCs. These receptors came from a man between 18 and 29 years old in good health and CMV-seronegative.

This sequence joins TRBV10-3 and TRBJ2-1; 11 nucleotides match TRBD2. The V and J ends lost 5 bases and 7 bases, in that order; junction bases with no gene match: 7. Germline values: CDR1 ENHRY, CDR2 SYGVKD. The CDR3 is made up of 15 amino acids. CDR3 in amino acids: CAISKLAGVRNEQFF. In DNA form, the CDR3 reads TGTGCCATCAGTAAACTAGCGGGAGTCCGGAATGAGCAGTTCTTC.

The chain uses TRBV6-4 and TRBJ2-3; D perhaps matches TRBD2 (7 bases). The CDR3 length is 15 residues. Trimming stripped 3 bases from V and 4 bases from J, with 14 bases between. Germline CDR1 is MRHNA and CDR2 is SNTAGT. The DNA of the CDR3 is TGTGCCAGCAGTGAGGGGGGGGCAGAGGCAGATACGCAGTATTTT. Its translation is CASSEGGAEADTQYF.